These T cell receptor beta chains were read from a single sample in a study of blood T cells in healthy people across ages. TCRdb re-called the 5' RACE reads through MiXCR, storing one row per CDR3 protein. The table includes approximately 1,100,000 distinct CDR3 sequences, around 45% detected once. Sequencing was done on a sample of blood. These receptors were taken from a woman aged 55-75 years in good health. Each CDR3 is given with its conserved first and last residue. D genes are given only for firm matches. Some rows have no size entry. The others give once, few or many, or a class for an expanded clone.

v_gene	j_gene	d_gene	abundance	CDR3aa	CDR3nt
TRBV9	TRBJ2-1	-	few	CASSPRLDEQFF	TGTGCCAGCAGCCCCCGATTGGATGAGCAGTTCTTC
TRBV5-1	TRBJ2-6	TRBD1	few	CASSAWDRGSHSGANVLTF	TGCGCCAGCAGCGCCTGGGACAGGGGCTCGCACTCTGGGGCCAACGTCCTGACTTTC
TRBV12-3/TRBV12-4	TRBJ2-3	TRBD2	-	CASNPGLAGNTQYF	TGTGCCAGCAACCCGGGACTAGCGGGAAATACGCAGTATTTT
TRBV7-2	TRBJ2-1	TRBD2	-	CASSTRLALYNEQFF	TGTGCCAGCAGCACCCGACTAGCGTTATACAATGAGCAGTTCTTC
TRBV24-1	TRBJ2-3	-	once	CAAKGPWGTDTQYF	TGTGCCGCCAAGGGCCCCTGGGGCACAGATACGCAGTATTTT
TRBV20-1	TRBJ2-7	TRBD2	-	CSARDPSGEYEQYF	TGCAGTGCTAGGGACCCTAGCGGCGAATACGAGCAGTACTTC
TRBV28	TRBJ2-1	-	-	CARLSWTFGLRSYNEQFF	TGTGCCAGACTTTCATGGACGTTCGGGTTACGCTCCTACAATGAGCAGTTCTTC
TRBV29-1	TRBJ2-7	-	-	CSPEGGYEQYF	TGCAGCCCCGAAGGGGGCTACGAGCAGTACTTC
TRBV28	TRBJ1-2	-	few	CASTRAGYGYTF	TGTGCCAGCACCAGGGCAGGATATGGCTACACCTTC
TRBV11-2	TRBJ2-7	-	few	CASSLKQAGVTYEQYF	TGTGCCAGCAGTTTGAAGCAGGCAGGTGTAACCTACGAGCAGTACTTC
TRBV20-1	TRBJ2-4	-	-	CSARDMTLAKNIQYF	TGCAGTGCTAGAGATATGACGCTAGCCAAAAACATTCAGTACTTC